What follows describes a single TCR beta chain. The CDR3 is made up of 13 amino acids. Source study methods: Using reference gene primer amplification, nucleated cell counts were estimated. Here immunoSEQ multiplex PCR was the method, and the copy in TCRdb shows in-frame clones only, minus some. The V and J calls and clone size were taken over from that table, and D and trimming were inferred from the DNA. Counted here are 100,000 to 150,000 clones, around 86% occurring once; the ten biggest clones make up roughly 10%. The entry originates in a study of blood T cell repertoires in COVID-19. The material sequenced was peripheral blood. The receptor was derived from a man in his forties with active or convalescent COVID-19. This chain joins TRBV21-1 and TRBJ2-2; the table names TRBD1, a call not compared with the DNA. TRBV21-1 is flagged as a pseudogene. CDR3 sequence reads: CASSNQGTGELFF. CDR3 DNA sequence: TGTGCCAGCAGCAACCAGGGGACCGGGGAGCTGTTTTTT.